This TCR beta chain was recovered during a study of blood T cell repertoires in COVID-19. Repertoires were generated with immunoSEQ multiplex PCR, while TCRdb's copy carries only in-frame clones and drops some. Here the sample spans around 180,000 clones, roughly nine tenths being singletons. CDR1 and CDR2 from the germline V gene are SQVTM and ANQGSEA. V was clipped by 2 bases and J by 2 bases; unmatched bases: 15. This CDR3 is 18 amino acids long. This rearrangement joins TRBV29-1 to TRBJ2-3, with 8 bases lining up with TRBD1. The sequence was collected from a woman aged 35 to 49 with acute COVID-19. Source material: PBMCs or T cells enriched from blood (not recorded which). CDR3 coding DNA: TGCAGCGTTGAACCACGAACTACAGGGGGTCCTTACACAGATACGCAGTATTTT. This encodes CSVEPRTTGGPYTDTQYF.